This record covers a single TCR beta chain. These data come from a study of blood T cell repertoires in COVID-19. Repertoires were generated with immunoSEQ multiplex PCR, while TCRdb's copy carries only in-frame clones and drops some. The table lists 150,000 or so clones, 65% to 90% of them singletons. The V gene end was trimmed by 0 bases and the J gene end by 2 bases; junction bases not matched to a gene: 8. The CDR3 covers 18 residues. Germline-derived CDR1 and CDR2 are GTSNPN and SVGIG (reference sequence). Sequenced sample: peripheral blood. The rearrangement links TRBV30 to TRBJ2-1, with 12 bases lining up with TRBD2. This sequence was found in a woman aged 45-59 years with acute or convalescent COVID-19. Written as DNA, the CDR3 is TGTGCCTGGAGTGTACGACGAACTAGCGGGAGGACCTACAATGAGCAGTTCTTC. This encodes CAWSVRRTSGRTYNEQFF.